This TCR beta chain is drawn from a study of control samples from healthy donors and cancer patients. This CDR3 has 15 amino acids. V shed 2 bases, J shed 8 bases, and the junction held 6 bases outside the gene matches. Germline loops: CDR1 MGHDK, CDR2 SYGVNS. The repertoire was sequenced with immunoSEQ multiplex PCR; TCRdb's copy has only in-frame clones and lacks some. Among fewer than 200,000 clones, roughly 92% were seen once, and the ten largest hold approximately 1.4%. This clone has more than one count but fewer than ten. Sequencing was carried out using blood. The chain recombines TRBV25-1 with TRBJ1-6; TRBD1 matches 7 bases. This TCR was sampled from a man younger than 40 in good health. The CDR3 reads CASSEIDRDDSPLHF. As DNA, the CDR3 is TGTGCCAGCAGTGAAATAGACAGGGACGATTCACCCCTCCACTTT.